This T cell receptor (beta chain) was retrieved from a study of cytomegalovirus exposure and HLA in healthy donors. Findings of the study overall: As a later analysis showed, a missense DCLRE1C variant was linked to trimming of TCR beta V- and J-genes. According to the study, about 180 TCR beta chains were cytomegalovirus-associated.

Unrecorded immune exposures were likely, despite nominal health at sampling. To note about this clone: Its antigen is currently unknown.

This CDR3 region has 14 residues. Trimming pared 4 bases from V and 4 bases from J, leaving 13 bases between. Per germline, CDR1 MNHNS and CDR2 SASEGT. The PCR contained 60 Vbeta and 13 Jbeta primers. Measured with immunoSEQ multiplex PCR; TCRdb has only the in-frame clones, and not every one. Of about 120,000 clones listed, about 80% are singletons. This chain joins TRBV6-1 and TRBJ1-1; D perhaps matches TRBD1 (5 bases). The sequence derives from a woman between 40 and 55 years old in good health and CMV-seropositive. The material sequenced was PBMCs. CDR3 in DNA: TGTGCCAGCAGTGCCACAGGACGTGGCACTGAAGCTTTCTTT. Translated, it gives CASSATGRGTEAFF.